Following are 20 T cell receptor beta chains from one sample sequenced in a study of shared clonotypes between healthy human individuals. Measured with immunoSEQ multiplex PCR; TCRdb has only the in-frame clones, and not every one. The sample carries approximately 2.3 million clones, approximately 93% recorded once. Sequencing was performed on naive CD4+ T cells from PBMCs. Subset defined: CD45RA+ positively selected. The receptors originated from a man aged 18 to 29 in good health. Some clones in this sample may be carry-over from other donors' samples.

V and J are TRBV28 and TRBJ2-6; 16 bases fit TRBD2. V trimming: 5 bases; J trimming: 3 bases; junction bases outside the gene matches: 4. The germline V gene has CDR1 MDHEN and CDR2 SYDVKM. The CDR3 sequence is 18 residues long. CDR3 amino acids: CASSQGLAGGLGANVLTF. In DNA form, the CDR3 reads TGTGCCAGCAGTCAGGGACTAGCGGGAGGGCTTGGGGCCAACGTCCTGACTTTC.

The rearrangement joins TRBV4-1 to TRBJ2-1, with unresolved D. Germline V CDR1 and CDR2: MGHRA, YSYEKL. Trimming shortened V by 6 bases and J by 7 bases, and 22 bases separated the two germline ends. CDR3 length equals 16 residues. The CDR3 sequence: CASSRLAAGVGNEQFF. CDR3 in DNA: TGCGCCAGCAGTAGACTGGCGGCAGGAGTCGGGAATGAGCAGTTCTTC.

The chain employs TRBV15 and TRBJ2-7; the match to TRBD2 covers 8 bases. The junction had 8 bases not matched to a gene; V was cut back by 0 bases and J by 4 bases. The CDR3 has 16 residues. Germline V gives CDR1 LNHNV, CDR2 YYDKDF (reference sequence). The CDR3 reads CATSREFVVAGYEQYF. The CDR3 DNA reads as TGTGCCACCAGCAGAGAGTTCGTGGTAGCGGGATACGAGCAGTACTTC.

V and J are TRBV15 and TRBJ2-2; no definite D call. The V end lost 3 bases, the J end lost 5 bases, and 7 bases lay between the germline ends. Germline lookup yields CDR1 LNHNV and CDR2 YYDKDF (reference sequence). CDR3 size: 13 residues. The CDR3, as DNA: TGTGCCACCAGCAGGACAAGTACCGGGGAGCTGTTTTTT. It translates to CATSRTSTGELFF.

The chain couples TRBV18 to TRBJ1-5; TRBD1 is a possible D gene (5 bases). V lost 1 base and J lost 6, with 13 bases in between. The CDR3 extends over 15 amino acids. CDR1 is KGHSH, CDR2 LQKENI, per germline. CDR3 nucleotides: TGTGCCAGCTCACCACAGGGGATTTTGGGTCAGCCCCAGCATTTT. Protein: CASSPQGILGQPQHF.

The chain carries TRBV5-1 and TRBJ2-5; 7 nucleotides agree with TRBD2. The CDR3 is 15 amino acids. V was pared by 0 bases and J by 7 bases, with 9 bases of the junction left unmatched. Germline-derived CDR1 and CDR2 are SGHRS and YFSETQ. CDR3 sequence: CASSLASGVEGTQYF. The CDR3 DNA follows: TGCGCCAGCAGCTTGGCAAGCGGGGTGGAGGGGACCCAGTACTTC.

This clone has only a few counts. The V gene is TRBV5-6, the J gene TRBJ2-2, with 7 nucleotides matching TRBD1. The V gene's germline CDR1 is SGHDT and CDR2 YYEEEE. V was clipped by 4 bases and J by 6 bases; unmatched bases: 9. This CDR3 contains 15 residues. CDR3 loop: CASSPLDRFAGELFF. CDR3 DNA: TGTGCCAGCAGCCCCTTGGACAGGTTCGCCGGGGAGCTGTTTTTT. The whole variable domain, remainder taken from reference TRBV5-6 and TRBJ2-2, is DAGVTQSPTHLIKTRGQQVTLRCSPKSGHDTVSWYQQALGQGPQFIFQYYEEEERQRGNFPDRFSGHQFPNYSSELNVNALLLGDSALYLCASSPLDRFAGELFFGEGSRLTVL.

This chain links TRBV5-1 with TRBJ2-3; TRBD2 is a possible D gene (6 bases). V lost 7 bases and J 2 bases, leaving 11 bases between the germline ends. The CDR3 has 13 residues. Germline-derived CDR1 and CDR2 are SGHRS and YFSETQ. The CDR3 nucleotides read TGCGCCAGCGGAACGGGGGACACAGATACGCAGTATTTT. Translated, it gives CASGTGDTDTQYF. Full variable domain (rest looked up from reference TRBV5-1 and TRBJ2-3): KAGVTQTPRYLIKTRGQQVTLSCSPISGHRSVSWYQQTPGQGLQFLFEYFSETQRNKGNFPGRFSGRQFSNSRSEMNVSTLELGDSALYLCASGTGDTDTQYFGPGTRLTVL.

The CDR3 here is CATGGRQGSTDTQYF. Written as DNA, the CDR3 is TGTGCCACCGGCGGGAGACAGGGGAGCACAGATACGCAGTATTTT. This chain links TRBV25-1 with TRBJ2-3; weak D call: TRBD1 (8 bases). V was shortened by 10 bases and J by 0 bases, with 17 bases between the two germline ends. Germline V lookup: CDR1 MGHDK, CDR2 SYGVNS. The CDR3 extends over 15 amino acids.

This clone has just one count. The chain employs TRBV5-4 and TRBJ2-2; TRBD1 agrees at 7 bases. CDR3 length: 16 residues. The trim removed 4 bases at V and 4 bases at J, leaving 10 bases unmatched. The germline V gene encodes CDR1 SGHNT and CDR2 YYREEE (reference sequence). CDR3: CASSPRGSSGTGELFF. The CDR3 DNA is TGTGCCAGCAGCCCCAGGGGGTCGAGCGGCACCGGGGAGCTGTTTTTT.

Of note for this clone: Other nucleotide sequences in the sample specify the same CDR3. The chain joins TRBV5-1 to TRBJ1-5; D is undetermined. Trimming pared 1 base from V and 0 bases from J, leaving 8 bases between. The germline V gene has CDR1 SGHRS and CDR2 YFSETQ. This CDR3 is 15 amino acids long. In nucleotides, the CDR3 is TGCGCCAGCAGCTTGACGGGTAATAGCAATCAGCCCCAGCATTTT. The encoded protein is CASSLTGNSNQPQHF.

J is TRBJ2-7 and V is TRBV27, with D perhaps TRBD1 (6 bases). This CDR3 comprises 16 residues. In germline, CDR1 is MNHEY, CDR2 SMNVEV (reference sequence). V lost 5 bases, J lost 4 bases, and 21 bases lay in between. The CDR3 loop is CASSPALQGYFYEQYF. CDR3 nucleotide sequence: TGTGCCAGCAGTCCCGCTTTACAGGGCTACTTTTACGAGCAGTACTTC.

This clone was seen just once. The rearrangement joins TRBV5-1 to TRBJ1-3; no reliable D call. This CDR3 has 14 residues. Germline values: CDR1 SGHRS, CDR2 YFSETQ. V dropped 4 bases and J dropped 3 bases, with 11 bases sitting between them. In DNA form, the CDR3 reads TGCGCCAGCAGCCGGGTAGAGGATGGAAACACCATATATTTT. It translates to CASSRVEDGNTIYF.

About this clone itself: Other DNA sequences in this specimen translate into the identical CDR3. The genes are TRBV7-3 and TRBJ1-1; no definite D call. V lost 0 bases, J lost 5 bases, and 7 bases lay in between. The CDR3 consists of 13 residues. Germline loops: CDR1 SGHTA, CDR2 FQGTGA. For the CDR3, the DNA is TGTGCCAGCAGCTTAACGAGAACGACTGAAGCTTTCTTT. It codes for CASSLTRTTEAFF.

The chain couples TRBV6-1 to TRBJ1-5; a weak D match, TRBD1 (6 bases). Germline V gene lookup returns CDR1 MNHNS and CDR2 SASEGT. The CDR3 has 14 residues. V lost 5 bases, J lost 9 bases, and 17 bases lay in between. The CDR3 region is CASSTNGGQTPQHF. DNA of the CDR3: TGTGCCAGCAGTACCAATGGGGGGCAGACGCCCCAGCATTTT.

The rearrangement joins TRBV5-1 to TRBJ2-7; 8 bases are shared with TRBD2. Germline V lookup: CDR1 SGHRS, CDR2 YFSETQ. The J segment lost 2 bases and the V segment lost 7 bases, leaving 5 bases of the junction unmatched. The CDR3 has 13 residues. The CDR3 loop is CASGLAGTYEQYF. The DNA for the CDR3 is TGCGCCAGCGGGTTAGCGGGAACCTACGAGCAGTACTTC.

DNA for the CDR3: TGTGCCAGCAGCGCTGACCTGCCACCAACGCAGTATTTT. Translation gives CASSADLPPTQYF. The chain has TRBV2 and TRBJ2-3; D uncertain. Germline lookup yields CDR1 SNHLY and CDR2 FYNNEI. V was clipped by 6 bases and J by 9 bases, with 16 bases between them. CDR3 length equals 13 residues.

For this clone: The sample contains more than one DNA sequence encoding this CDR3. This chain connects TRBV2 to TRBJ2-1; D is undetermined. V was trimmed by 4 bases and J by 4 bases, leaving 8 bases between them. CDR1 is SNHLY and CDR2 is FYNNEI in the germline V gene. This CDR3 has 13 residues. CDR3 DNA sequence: TGTGCCAGCAGTGTGGTTGGTTACAATGAGCAGTTCTTC. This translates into CASSVVGYNEQFF. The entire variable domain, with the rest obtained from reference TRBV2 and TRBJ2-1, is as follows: EPEVTQTPSHQVTQMGQEVILRCVPISNHLYFYWYRQILGQKVEFLVSFYNNEISEKSEIFDDQFSVERPDGSNFTLKIRSTKLEDSAMYFCASSVVGYNEQFFGPGTRLTVL.

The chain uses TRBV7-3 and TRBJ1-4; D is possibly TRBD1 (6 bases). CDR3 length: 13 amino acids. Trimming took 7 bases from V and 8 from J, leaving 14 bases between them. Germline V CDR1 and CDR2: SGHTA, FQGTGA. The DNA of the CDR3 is TGTGCCAGCACCAACCAGGGGTACGAAAAACTGTTTTTT. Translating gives CASTNQGYEKLFF.

CDR3 loop: CSVGRTGYWETQYF. The DNA for the CDR3 is TGCAGCGTTGGACGGACAGGGTACTGGGAGACCCAGTACTTC. The chain has TRBV29-1 and TRBJ2-5, with 8 bases aligning to TRBD1. This CDR3 contains 14 residues. The ends lost 4 bases at V and 5 bases at J; junction bases unmatched: 9. CDR1 is SQVTM and CDR2 is ANQGSEA in the germline V gene.